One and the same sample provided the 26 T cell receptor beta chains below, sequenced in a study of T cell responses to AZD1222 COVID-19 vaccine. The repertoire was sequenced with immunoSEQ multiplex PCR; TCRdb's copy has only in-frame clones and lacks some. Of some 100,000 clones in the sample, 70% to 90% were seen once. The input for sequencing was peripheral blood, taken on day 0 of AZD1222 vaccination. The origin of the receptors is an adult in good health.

The CDR3 loop is CASSDSTSGSNEQFF. DNA for the CDR3: TGTGCCAGCAGTGACTCGACTAGCGGGAGCAATGAGCAGTTCTTC. The rearrangement uses TRBV6-4 and TRBJ2-1, with 12 nucleotides matching TRBD2. The CDR3 sequence is 15 residues long. V lost 0 bases to trimming and J lost 6 bases; unmatched junction nucleotides: 0. CDR1 and CDR2 from the germline V gene are MRHNA and SNTAGT.

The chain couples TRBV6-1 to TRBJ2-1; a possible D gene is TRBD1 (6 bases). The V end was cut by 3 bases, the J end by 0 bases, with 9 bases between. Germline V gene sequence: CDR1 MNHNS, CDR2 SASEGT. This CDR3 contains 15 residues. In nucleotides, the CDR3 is TGTGCCAGCAGTGAGGGACAAAGCTCCTACAATGAGCAGTTCTTC. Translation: CASSEGQSSYNEQFF.

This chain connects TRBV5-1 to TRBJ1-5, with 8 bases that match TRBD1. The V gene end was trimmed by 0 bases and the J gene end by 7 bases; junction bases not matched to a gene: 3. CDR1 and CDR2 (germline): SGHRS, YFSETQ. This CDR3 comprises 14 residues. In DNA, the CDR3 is TGCGCCAGCAGCTTGGGGACAGGGTACCAGCCCCAGCATTTT. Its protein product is CASSLGTGYQPQHF.

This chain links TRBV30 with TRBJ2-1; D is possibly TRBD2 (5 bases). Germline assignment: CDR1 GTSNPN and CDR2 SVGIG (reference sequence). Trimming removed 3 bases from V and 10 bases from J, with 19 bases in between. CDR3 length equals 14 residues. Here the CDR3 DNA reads TGTGCCTGGAGAGGGCTAGCTGGATTTGGCGAGCAGTTCTTC. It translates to CAWRGLAGFGEQFF. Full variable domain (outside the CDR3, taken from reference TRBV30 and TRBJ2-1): SQTIHQWPATLVQPVGSPLSLECTVEGTSNPNLYWYRQAAGRGLQLLFYSVGIGQISSEVPQNLSASRPQDRQFILSSKKLLLSDSGFYLCAWRGLAGFGEQFFGPGTRLTVL.

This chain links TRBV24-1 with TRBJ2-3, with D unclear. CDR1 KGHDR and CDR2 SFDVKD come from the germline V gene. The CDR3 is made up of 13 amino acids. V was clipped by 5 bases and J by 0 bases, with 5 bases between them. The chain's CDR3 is CATSGGSTDTQYF. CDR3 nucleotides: TGTGCCACCAGTGGGGGTAGCACAGATACGCAGTATTTT.

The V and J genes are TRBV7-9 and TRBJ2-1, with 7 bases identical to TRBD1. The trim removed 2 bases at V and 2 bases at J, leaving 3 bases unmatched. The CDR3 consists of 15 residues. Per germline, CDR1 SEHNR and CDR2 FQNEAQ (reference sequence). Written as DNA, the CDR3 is TGTGCCAGCAGCTTACGAGGGGGCCCCTACAATGAGCAGTTCTTC. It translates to CASSLRGGPYNEQFF.

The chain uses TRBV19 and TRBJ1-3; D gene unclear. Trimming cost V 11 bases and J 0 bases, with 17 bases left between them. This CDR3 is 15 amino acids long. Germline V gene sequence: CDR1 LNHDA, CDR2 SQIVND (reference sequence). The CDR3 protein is CAARQPKNSGNTIYF. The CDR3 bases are TGTGCCGCAAGGCAACCAAAGAACTCTGGAAACACCATATATTTT.

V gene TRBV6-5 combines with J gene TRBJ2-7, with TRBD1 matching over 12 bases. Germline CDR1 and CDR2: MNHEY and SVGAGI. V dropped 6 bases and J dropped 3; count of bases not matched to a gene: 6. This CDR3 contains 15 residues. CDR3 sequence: CASRKGTGGGYEQYF. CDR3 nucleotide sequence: TGTGCCAGCAGGAAGGGGACAGGGGGCGGCTACGAGCAGTACTTC.

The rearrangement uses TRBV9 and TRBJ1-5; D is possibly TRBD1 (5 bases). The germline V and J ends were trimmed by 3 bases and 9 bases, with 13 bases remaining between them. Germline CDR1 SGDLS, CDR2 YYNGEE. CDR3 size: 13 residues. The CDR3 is CASSEGSQWPQHF. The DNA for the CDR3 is TGTGCCAGCAGCGAGGGGAGCCAGTGGCCCCAGCATTTT.

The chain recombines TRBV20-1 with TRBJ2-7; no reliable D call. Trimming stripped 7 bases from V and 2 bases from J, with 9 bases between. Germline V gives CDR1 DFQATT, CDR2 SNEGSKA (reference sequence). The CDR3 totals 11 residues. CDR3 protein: CSVEPAYEQYF. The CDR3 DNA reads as TGCAGTGTGGAACCTGCCTACGAGCAGTACTTC.

For the CDR3, the DNA is TGTGCCAGCAGGAGGGGGACAGGGAGGGCCGGGAACTATGGCTACACCTTC. It specifies CASRRGTGRAGNYGYTF. The chain is built from TRBV2 and TRBJ1-2; 9 nucleotides match TRBD1. Germline CDR1 SNHLY, CDR2 FYNNEI. V lost 6 bases, J lost 2 bases, and 13 bases stayed unmatched. CDR3 length: 17 residues.

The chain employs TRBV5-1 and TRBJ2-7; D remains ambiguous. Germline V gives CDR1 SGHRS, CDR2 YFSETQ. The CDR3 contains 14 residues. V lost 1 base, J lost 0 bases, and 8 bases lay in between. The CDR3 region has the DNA TGCGCCAGCAGCTTGTACGCAGGCTCCTACGAGCAGTACTTC. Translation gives CASSLYAGSYEQYF.

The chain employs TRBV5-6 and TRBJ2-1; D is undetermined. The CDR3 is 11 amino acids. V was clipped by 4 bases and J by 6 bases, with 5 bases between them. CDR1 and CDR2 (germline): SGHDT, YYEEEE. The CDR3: CASSLINEQFF. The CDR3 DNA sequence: TGTGCCAGCAGCCTCATCAATGAGCAGTTCTTC.

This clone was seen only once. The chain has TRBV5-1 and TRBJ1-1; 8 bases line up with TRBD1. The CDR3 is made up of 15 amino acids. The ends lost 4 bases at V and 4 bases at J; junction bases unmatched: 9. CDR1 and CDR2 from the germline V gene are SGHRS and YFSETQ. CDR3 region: CASSKGQGFSTEAFF. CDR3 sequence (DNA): TGCGCCAGCAGCAAAGGACAGGGTTTCAGCACTGAAGCTTTCTTT.

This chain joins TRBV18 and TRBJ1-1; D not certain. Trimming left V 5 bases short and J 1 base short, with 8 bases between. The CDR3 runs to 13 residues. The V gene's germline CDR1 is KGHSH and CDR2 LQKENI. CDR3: CASSDGENTEAFF. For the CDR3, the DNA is TGTGCCAGCTCAGATGGAGAGAACACTGAAGCTTTCTTT.

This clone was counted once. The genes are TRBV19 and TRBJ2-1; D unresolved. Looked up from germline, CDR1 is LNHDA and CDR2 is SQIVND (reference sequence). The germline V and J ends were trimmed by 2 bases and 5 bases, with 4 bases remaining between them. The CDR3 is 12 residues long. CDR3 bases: TGTGCCAGTAGTATAACCAACAATGAGCAGTTCTTC. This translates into CASSITNNEQFF.

CDR3 coding DNA: TGCAGCGTTGATTTGGCGAACTCTGGAAACACCATATATTTT. Translating gives CSVDLANSGNTIYF. This sequence joins TRBV29-1 and TRBJ1-3; D remains ambiguous. Trimming cost V 3 bases and J 0 bases, with 9 bases left between them. The CDR3 sequence is 14 residues long. Germline-derived CDR1 and CDR2 are SQVTM and ANQGSEA.

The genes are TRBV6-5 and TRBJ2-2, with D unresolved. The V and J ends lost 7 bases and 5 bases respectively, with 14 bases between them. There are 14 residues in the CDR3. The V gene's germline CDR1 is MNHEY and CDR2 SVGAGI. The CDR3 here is CASTSGPWTGELFF. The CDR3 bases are TGTGCCAGCACCTCAGGACCATGGACCGGGGAGCTGTTTTTT.

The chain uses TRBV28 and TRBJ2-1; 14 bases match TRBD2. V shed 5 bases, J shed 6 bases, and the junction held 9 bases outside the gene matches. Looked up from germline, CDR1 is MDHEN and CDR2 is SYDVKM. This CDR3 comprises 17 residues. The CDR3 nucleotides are TGTGCCAGCAGTCCCTCCCTGGGACTAGCGGGAGTCAATGAGCAGTTCTTC. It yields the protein CASSPSLGLAGVNEQFF.

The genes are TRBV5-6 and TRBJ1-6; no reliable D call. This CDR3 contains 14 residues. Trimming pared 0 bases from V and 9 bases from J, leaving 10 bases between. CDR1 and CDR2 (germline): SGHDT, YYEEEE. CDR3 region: CASSLEQAGSPLHF. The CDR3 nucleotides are TGTGCCAGCAGCTTGGAGCAGGCGGGTTCACCCCTCCACTTT.

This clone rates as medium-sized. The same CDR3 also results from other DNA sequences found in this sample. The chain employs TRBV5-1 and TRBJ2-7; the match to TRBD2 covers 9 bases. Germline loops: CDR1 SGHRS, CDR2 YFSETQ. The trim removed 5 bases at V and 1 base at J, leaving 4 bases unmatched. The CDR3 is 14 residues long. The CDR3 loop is CASSLSGGSYEQYF. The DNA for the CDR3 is TGCGCCAGCAGTTTAAGCGGGGGGTCCTACGAGCAGTACTTC.

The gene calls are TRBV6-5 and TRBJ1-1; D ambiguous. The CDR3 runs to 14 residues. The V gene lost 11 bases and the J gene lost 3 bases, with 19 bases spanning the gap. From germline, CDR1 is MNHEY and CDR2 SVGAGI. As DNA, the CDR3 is TGTGCCGCGTGCACAGCAAGTGCAGACACTGAAGCTTTCTTT. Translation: CAACTASADTEAFF.

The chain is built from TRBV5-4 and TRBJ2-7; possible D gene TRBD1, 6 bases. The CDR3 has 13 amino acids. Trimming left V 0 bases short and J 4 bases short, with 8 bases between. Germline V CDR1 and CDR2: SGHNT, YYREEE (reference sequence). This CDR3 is CASSLDRAYEQYF. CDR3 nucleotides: TGTGCCAGCAGCTTGGACAGGGCTTACGAGCAGTACTTC. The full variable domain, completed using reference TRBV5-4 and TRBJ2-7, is ETGVTQSPTHLIKTRGQQVTLRCSSQSGHNTVSWYQQALGQGPQFIFQYYREEENGRGNFPPRFSGLQFPNYSSELNVNALELDDSALYLCASSLDRAYEQYFGPGTRLTVT.

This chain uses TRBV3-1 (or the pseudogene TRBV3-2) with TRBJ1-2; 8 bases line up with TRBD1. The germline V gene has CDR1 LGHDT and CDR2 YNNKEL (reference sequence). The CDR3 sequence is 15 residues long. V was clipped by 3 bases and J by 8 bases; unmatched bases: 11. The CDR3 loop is CASSHNPDRAGGYTF. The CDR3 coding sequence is TGTGCCAGCAGCCACAATCCGGACAGGGCGGGCGGCTACACCTTC.

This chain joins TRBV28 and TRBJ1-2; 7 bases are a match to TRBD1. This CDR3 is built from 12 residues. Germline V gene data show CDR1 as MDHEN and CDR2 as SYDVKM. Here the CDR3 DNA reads TGTGCTTCAGGGAGGGGGCTCCGGGGCTACACCTTC. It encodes CASGRGLRGYTF.

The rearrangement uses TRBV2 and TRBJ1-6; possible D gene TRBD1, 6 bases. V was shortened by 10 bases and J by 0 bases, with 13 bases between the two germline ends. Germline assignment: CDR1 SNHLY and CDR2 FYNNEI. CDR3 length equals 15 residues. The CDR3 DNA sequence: TGTGCCACCCAAACAGGGTTCTCCTATAATTCACCCCTCCACTTT. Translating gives CATQTGFSYNSPLHF.